The 20 T cell receptor beta chains below come from one sample, sequenced in a study of CD8 T cells in ankylosing spondylitis. Via MiXCR, TCRdb re-called the 5' RACE reads, giving one row per CDR3 protein. The sample includes around 300,000 distinct CDR3 sequences, around 20% of them seen just once. The source material was blood, either unsorted or a sorted T cell fraction (not recorded which). All receptors derive from a female donor with ankylosing spondylitis or in good health (not recorded which).

This clonotype was counted only a few times. The chain uses TRBV7-2 and TRBJ2-1; no clear D gene. The CDR3 spans 17 residues. Germline V gene data show CDR1 as SGHTA and CDR2 as FQGNSA. Trimming removed 5 bases from V and 4 bases from J, with 21 bases in between. In nucleotides, the CDR3 is TGTGCCAGCAGCCGAGGCTTCCGGGCTATTACATACAATGAGCAGTTCTTC. Its protein product is CASSRGFRAITYNEQFF.

This sequence joins TRBV20-1 and TRBJ2-5, with unresolved D. CDR3 length equals 15 residues. Trimming took 5 bases from V and 4 from J, leaving 20 bases between them. CDR1 and CDR2 (germline): DFQATT, SNEGSKA (reference sequence). The CDR3 here is CSALWALRQGETQYF. The CDR3 DNA reads TGCAGTGCTCTATGGGCACTCAGACAAGGAGAGACCCAGTACTTC.

A few counts support this clonotype. This CDR3 reads CASRRGTGEKLFF. The CDR3 DNA follows: TGTGCCAGCAGACGCGGGACAGGAGAAAAACTGTTTTTT. The V and J genes are TRBV6-1 and TRBJ1-4, with 8 positions matching TRBD1. The germline V gene has CDR1 MNHNS and CDR2 SASEGT. With V trimmed by 6 bases and J by 8 bases, 5 bases remained unmatched. This CDR3 has 13 amino acids.

This chain joins TRBV7-2 and TRBJ2-3; 11 bases align to TRBD2. This CDR3 contains 16 residues. Germline loops: CDR1 SGHTA, CDR2 FQGNSA. J gave up 8 bases and V 0 bases, and 7 bases lay outside the gene matches. This CDR3 is CASSLASGRAPSTQYF. The CDR3 DNA reads as TGTGCCAGCAGCTTAGCTAGCGGGAGGGCACCTAGTACGCAGTATTTT.

J is TRBJ1-1 and V is TRBV6-5; TRBD1 might be the D (5 bases). The CDR3 sequence is 15 residues long. Trimming shortened V by 2 bases and J by 2 bases, and 12 bases separated the two germline ends. Germline CDR1 is MNHEY and CDR2 is SVGAGI. This CDR3 reads CASSYTRVRNTEAFF. The CDR3 bases are TGTGCCAGCAGTTACACCAGGGTTAGAAACACTGAAGCTTTCTTT.

This clonotype was detected only once. V is TRBV6-1 and J is TRBJ1-1, with TRBD1 matching over 8 bases. The CDR3 is made up of 13 amino acids. V lost 5 bases and J lost 4; bases outside the gene matches: 3. The V gene's germline CDR1 is MNHNS and CDR2 SASEGT. CDR3 in amino acids: CASSRQGPTEAFF. CDR3 coding DNA: TGTGCCAGCAGTCGACAGGGGCCCACTGAAGCTTTCTTT.

The chain couples TRBV7-9 to TRBJ2-5, with D perhaps given as TRBD1 or TRBD2 (7 bases each). The CDR3 consists of 15 residues. Germline V lookup: CDR1 SEHNR, CDR2 FQNEAQ (reference sequence). The V end was cut by 6 bases, the J end by 4 bases, with 18 bases between. CDR3 in amino acids: CASSHSGGGTETQYF. The CDR3 DNA sequence: TGTGCCAGCAGTCACTCAGGGGGAGGGACAGAGACCCAGTACTTC.

The rearrangement joins TRBV7-8 to TRBJ2-1; TRBD2 matches at 8 bases. Germline V gene data show CDR1 as SGHVS and CDR2 as FQNEAQ. Trimming took 4 bases from V and 1 from J; bases not matched to a gene: 12. This CDR3 has 18 amino acids. This CDR3 reads CASSWTQGSGESYNEQFF. In DNA, the CDR3 is TGTGCCAGCAGCTGGACCCAGGGTAGCGGGGAATCCTACAATGAGCAGTTCTTC. The variable domain in full, completed from reference TRBV7-8 and TRBJ2-1, reads GAGVSQSPRYKVAKRGQDVALRCDPISGHVSLFWYQQALGQGPEFLTYFQNEAQLDKSGLPSDRFFAERPEGSVSTLKIQRTQQEDSAVYLCASSWTQGSGESYNEQFFGPGTRLTVL.

The gene calls are TRBV6-5 and TRBJ2-7; D not certain. Germline V gives CDR1 MNHEY, CDR2 SVGAGI. CDR3 length: 13 amino acids. V was clipped by 4 bases and J by 7 bases, with 14 bases between them. CDR3 sequence reads: CASSFNRVREQYF. The CDR3 bases are TGTGCCAGCAGTTTTAATAGGGTAAGGGAGCAGTACTTC.

This clonotype showed up just a few times. V gene TRBV20-1 combines with J gene TRBJ1-5; D is unresolved. Trimming removed 5 bases at V and 5 bases at J, with 13 bases between. This CDR3 is 13 amino acids long. Germline V CDR1 and CDR2: DFQATT, SNEGSKA (reference sequence). CDR3 in amino acids: CSALDPGDQPQHF. The CDR3 coding sequence is TGCAGTGCTCTGGACCCTGGGGATCAGCCCCAGCATTTT.

This clonotype was detected many times. This chain joins TRBV28 and TRBJ2-7; no firm D call. This CDR3 region has 9 residues. Germline-derived CDR1 and CDR2 are MDHEN and SYDVKM. V lost 4 bases to trimming and J lost 5 bases, with 0 bases between them. The CDR3: CASSYEQYF. The DNA for the CDR3 is TGTGCCAGCAGTTACGAGCAGTACTTC.

This clonotype was seen a few times. The rearrangement joins TRBV4-3 to TRBJ2-7, with D perhaps matching TRBD1 (5 bases). Trimming pared 4 bases from V and 2 bases from J, leaving 15 bases between. Per germline, CDR1 LGHNA and CDR2 YSLEER. This CDR3 has 15 residues. The CDR3 protein is CASSPGATGAYEQYF. The DNA of the CDR3 is TGCGCCAGCAGCCCAGGAGCCACAGGAGCCTACGAGCAGTACTTC.

The table lists this clonotype with a few counts. V usage is TRBV12-3 or TRBV12-4 and J usage is TRBJ2-3; D perhaps matches TRBD2 (6 bases). This CDR3 comprises 14 residues. Trimming cost V 5 bases and J 2 bases, with 11 bases left between them. The CDR3 is CASSRTNHTDTQYF. CDR3 nucleotides: TGTGCCAGCAGTCGGACTAATCACACAGATACGCAGTATTTT.

This chain joins TRBV2 and TRBJ2-3, with a possible D match to TRBD1 (6 bases). The CDR3 sequence is 13 residues long. Germline CDR1 SNHLY, CDR2 FYNNEI. V lost 6 bases and J lost 5, with 12 bases in between. CDR3: CASRSLGGDTQYF. The CDR3, as DNA: TGTGCCAGCAGGTCCTTAGGGGGAGATACGCAGTATTTT.

This clonotype was observed many times. V and J are TRBV19 and TRBJ2-2; a possible D gene is TRBD1 (6 bases). Germline-derived CDR1 and CDR2 are LNHDA and SQIVND (reference sequence). V lost 5 bases and J lost 5, with 15 bases in between. CDR3 length: 15 amino acids. The CDR3 region has the DNA TGTGCCAGTAGTGGACAGAGGGCCCAAACCGGGGAGCTGTTTTTT. As protein: CASSGQRAQTGELFF.

This rearrangement joins TRBV5-6 to TRBJ2-1; 13 nucleotides match TRBD2. The V gene end was trimmed by 4 bases and the J gene end by 5 bases; junction bases not matched to a gene: 3. The CDR3 length is 15 residues. CDR1 and CDR2 (germline): SGHDT, YYEEEE. CDR3 amino acids: CASSVGLAGDNEQFF. Written as DNA, the CDR3 is TGTGCCAGCAGCGTAGGACTAGCGGGAGACAATGAGCAGTTCTTC. Full variable domain (rest looked up from reference TRBV5-6 and TRBJ2-1): DAGVTQSPTHLIKTRGQQVTLRCSPKSGHDTVSWYQQALGQGPQFIFQYYEEEERQRGNFPDRFSGHQFPNYSSELNVNALLLGDSALYLCASSVGLAGDNEQFFGPGTRLTVL.

This chain links TRBV25-1 with TRBJ1-4; D ambiguous. Trimming left V 4 bases short and J 2 bases short, with 5 bases between. This CDR3 has 13 residues. Germline values: CDR1 MGHDK, CDR2 SYGVNS. CDR3 protein: CASSVWTNEKLFF. CDR3 nucleotide sequence: TGTGCCAGCAGTGTATGGACTAATGAAAAACTGTTTTTT. The entire variable domain, with the rest obtained from reference TRBV25-1 and TRBJ1-4, is as follows: EADIYQTPRYLVIGTGKKITLECSQTMGHDKMYWYQQDPGMELHLIHYSYGVNSTEKGDLSSESTVSRIRTEHFPLTLESARPSHTSQYLCASSVWTNEKLFFGSGTQLSVL.

In this sample, this clonotype turned up a few times. The CDR3 DNA reads TGTGCCAGCAGTCGGTCTCAAGGGGTCAATCAGCCCCAGCATTTT. It encodes CASSRSQGVNQPQHF. V gene TRBV6-2 or TRBV6-3 combines with J gene TRBJ1-5, with D perhaps TRBD1 (5 bases). Trimming cost V 5 bases and J 3 bases, with 14 bases left between them. CDR1 is MNHEY, CDR2 SVGEGT, per germline. This CDR3 comprises 15 residues.

There are a few counts of this clonotype. V usage is TRBV12-3 or TRBV12-4 and J usage is TRBJ2-3; D call uncertain. There are 15 residues in the CDR3. Between the trimmed V and J ends, which lost 3 bases and 4 bases, there was a span of 14 bases. The CDR3 region has the DNA TGTGCCAGCAGTTTTAATTCTAGATTTCCAGATACGCAGTATTTT. It yields the protein CASSFNSRFPDTQYF.

The chain links TRBV18 to TRBJ2-7; 7 bases are a match to TRBD2. V was clipped by 3 bases and J by 4 bases; unmatched bases: 6. Germline CDR1 KGHSH, CDR2 LQKENI. This CDR3 has 14 residues. The CDR3 region is CASSPGRGPYEQYF. CDR3 bases: TGTGCCAGCTCACCTGGGAGGGGACCTTACGAGCAGTACTTC. Full variable domain (remainder filled in from reference TRBV18 and TRBJ2-7): NAGVMQNPRHLVRRRGQEARLRCSPMKGHSHVYWYRQLPEEGLKFMVYLQKENIIDESGMPKERFSAEFPKEGPSILRIQQVVRGDSAAYFCASSPGRGPYEQYFGPGTRLTVT.